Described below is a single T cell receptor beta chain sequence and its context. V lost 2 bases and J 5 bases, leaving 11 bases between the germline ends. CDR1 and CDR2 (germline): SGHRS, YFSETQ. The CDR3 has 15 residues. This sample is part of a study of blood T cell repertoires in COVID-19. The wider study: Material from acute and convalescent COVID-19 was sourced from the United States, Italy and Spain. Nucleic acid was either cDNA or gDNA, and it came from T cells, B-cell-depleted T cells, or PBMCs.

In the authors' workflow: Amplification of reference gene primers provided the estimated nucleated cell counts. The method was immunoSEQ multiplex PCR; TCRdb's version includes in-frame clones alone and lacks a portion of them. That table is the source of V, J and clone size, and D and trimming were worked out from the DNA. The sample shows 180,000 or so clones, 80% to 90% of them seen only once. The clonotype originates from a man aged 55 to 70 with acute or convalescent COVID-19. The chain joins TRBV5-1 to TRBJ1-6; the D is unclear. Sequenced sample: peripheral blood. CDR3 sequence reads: CASSLSAGNNSPLHF. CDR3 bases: TGCGCCAGCAGCTTATCGGCGGGGAATAATTCACCCCTCCACTTT.